This is a list of T cell receptor beta chains from one sample in a study of response to subunit inactivated influenza vaccine. TCRdb called the RT-PCR reads again in MiXCR, with one record for every CDR3 protein. The sample holds 200,000 to 300,000 distinct CDR3 sequences, 9.5% to 15% seen once. This specimen consisted of non-naive T cells sorted from PBMCs, obtained less than 15 days before vaccination. These receptors all stem from a man between 45 and 60 years old who received an inactivated influenza vaccine. CDR3s include the opening cysteine and the closing phenylalanine or tryptophan. Fields, in order: J gene, V gene, D gene, clone size, CDR3 DNA, CDR3 protein. The D gene is left open where the match is weak. Size is stated for part of the rows, as once, few or many counts, or as a class when the clone is expanded.

TRBJ2-5 | TRBV5-1 | TRBD1 | few | TGCGCCAGCAGCTTAGCCACCGGGACAGGGTTCGAGACCCAGTACTTC | CASSLATGTGFETQYF
TRBJ2-1 | TRBV24-1 | - | few | TGTGCCACCAGTGCCGACATCTACAATGAGCAGTTCTTC | CATSADIYNEQFF
TRBJ1-1 | TRBV7-2 | - | - | TGTGCCAGCAGCTTAGTTTCGAGGGGACCCCTGGCTGAAGCTTTCTTT | CASSLVSRGPLAEAFF
TRBJ2-1 | TRBV2 | TRBD2 | - | TGTGCCAGCAGTGAAGGGTTACGGGGGGTTGTCAATGAGCAGTTCTTC | CASSEGLRGVVNEQFF
TRBJ2-4 | TRBV6-2/TRBV6-3 | TRBD2 | few | TGTGCCAGCAGTCCCCCGACTAGCGGGAGCGGAAACATTCAGTACTTC | CASSPPTSGSGNIQYF
TRBJ1-5 | TRBV20-1 | - | few | TGCAGTGCGGGGACGGCTAGCAATCAGCCCCAGCATTTT | CSAGTASNQPQHF
TRBJ1-1 | TRBV5-1 | TRBD1 | many | TGCGCCAGCAGCGGGGGACAGGGGCACGCTGAAGCTTTCTTT | CASSGGQGHAEAFF
TRBJ1-5 | TRBV20-1 | TRBD1 | few | TGCAGTGCTTATGGACAGGGTGCTATTCAGCCCCAGCATTTT | CSAYGQGAIQPQHF
TRBJ2-3 | TRBV5-1 | - | - | TGCGCCAGCAGCTTGCTAGGATCCGTAGATACGCAGTATTTT | CASSLLGSVDTQYF
TRBJ2-7 | TRBV7-2 | TRBD2 | few | TGTGCCAGCAGCTTAGAGGGAGGGCGGCAGGGAATTGAGCAGTACTTC | CASSLEGGRQGIEQYF
TRBJ2-7 | TRBV7-9 | - | few | TGTGCCAGCAGCTTAGCGGCAGGGTCTACCTACGAGCAGTACTTC | CASSLAAGSTYEQYF
TRBJ2-1 | TRBV12-3/TRBV12-4 | - | few | TGTGCCAGCAGTCTAAGTTACGAGCAGTTCTTC | CASSLSYEQFF
TRBJ1-2 | TRBV4-3 | - | many | TGCGCCAGCAGCCAAGACTTCGTTGCTATGAACACAGACTATGGCTACACCTTC | CASSQDFVAMNTDYGYTF
TRBJ2-1 | TRBV18 | TRBD2 | - | TGTGCCAGCTCACAGCGGGAGGGCCAATATGAGCAGTTCTTC | CASSQREGQYEQFF
TRBJ1-1 | TRBV20-1 | - | many | TGCAGTGCTAGACGCGGGGCGGTAACTGAAGCTTTCTTT | CSARRGAVTEAFF
TRBJ2-7 | TRBV13 | TRBD2 | many | TGTGCCAGCAGCTTAGGCCGTGCGGGGGGGAGCTCCTACGAGCAGTACTTC | CASSLGRAGGSSYEQYF
TRBJ1-6 | TRBV4-2 | TRBD1 | - | TGTGCCAGCAGCCAAGAAGCCCAGGGACAGGGCTTCTATAATTCACCCCTCCACTTT | CASSQEAQGQGFYNSPLHF
TRBJ2-7 | TRBV6-2/TRBV6-3 | - | few | TGTGCCAGCAGTTACGTGGGGAGCCTGGACGAGCAGTACTTC | CASSYVGSLDEQYF
TRBJ1-2 | TRBV5-1 | - | few | TGCGCCAGCAGCTTCGGGGTGATCTATGGCTACACCTTC | CASSFGVIYGYTF
TRBJ2-5 | TRBV10-2 | - | - | TGCGCCAGCAGGGTGGGCCTAGAAGAGACCCAGTACTTC | CASRVGLEETQYF
TRBJ2-7 | TRBV9 | TRBD1 | few | TGTGCCAGCAGCGAGGCGGACAGGTCCTACGAGCAGTACTTC | CASSEADRSYEQYF
TRBJ2-2 | TRBV5-5 | - | - | TGTGCCAGCAGCTTTCTCATTTACGGACTCACCGGGGAGCTGTTTTTT | CASSFLIYGLTGELFF
TRBJ1-5 | TRBV10-2 | - | many | TGCGCCAGCACGGACATCCCCAATCAGCCCCAGCATTTT | CASTDIPNQPQHF
TRBJ1-1 | TRBV29-1 | TRBD1 | - | TGCAGCGCGGGACAGGGAGTGGGCACTGAAGCTTTCTTT | CSAGQGVGTEAFF
TRBJ1-2 | TRBV28 | - | few | TGTGCCAGCAGTTTTGGGGGTGGTGGCTACACCTTC | CASSFGGGGYTF
TRBJ1-4 | TRBV5-1 | - | few | TGCGCCAGCAGCCGGGACCCGATGGGTAATGAAAAACTGTTTTTT | CASSRDPMGNEKLFF
TRBJ2-1 | TRBV7-9 | TRBD2 | many | TGTGCCAGCAGCCCGCCGTCCGCGGGAGGTGGCAATGAGCAGTTCTTC | CASSPPSAGGGNEQFF
TRBJ2-3 | TRBV3-1 | - | - | TGTGCCAGCAGCGTTTCGGGTTATGCGCAGTATTTT | CASSVSGYAQYF
TRBJ1-2 | TRBV10-1 | - | - | TGCGCCAGCAGTGATACGGTTGGCGGCTACACCTTC | CASSDTVGGYTF
TRBJ2-1 | TRBV20-1 | TRBD2 | - | TGCAGTGCTGAGCGGGAGGGCTCCCCGTTGTACAATGAGCAGTTCTTC | CSAEREGSPLYNEQFF
TRBJ2-7 | TRBV28 | - | - | TGTGCCAGCAGCCTCGTTCAACAGGATGACTCCTACGAGCAGTACTTC | CASSLVQQDDSYEQYF
TRBJ1-1 | TRBV5-1 | TRBD1 | - | TGCGCCAGCAGTCAAGTTGGGACAGGCACTCAAGCTTTCTTT | CASSQVGTGTQAFF
TRBJ2-4 | TRBV12-3/TRBV12-4 | - | many | TGTGCCAGCAGTTCAATGACAGATTTCCGTAACATTCAGTACTTC | CASSSMTDFRNIQYF
TRBJ2-4 | TRBV6-1 | - | few | TGTGCCAGCAGTGAAATAGGGCTGGGGCTTATAGAGTCCAACATTCAGTACTTC | CASSEIGLGLIESNIQYF
TRBJ2-5 | TRBV20-1 | TRBD2 | - | TGCAGTGCTAGAGATCGACTAGCGGGGGTGAGGGAGACCCAGTACTTC | CSARDRLAGVRETQYF
TRBJ2-3 | TRBV7-3 | - | - | TGTGCCAGCAGCTTAATGGGGGCCACAGATACGCAGTATTTT | CASSLMGATDTQYF
TRBJ2-7 | TRBV20-1 | - | - | TGCAGTGCTTCGAAGGCAGGGCCAATCTTCTACGAGCAGTACTTC | CSASKAGPIFYEQYF
TRBJ2-7 | TRBV20-1 | - | - | TGCAGTGCCATAAAACCGGGGACCAGCGGCGAGCAGTACTTC | CSAIKPGTSGEQYF
TRBJ2-7 | TRBV6-2/TRBV6-3 | - | - | TGTGCCAGCGGCAGATCCTACGAGCAGTACTTC | CASGRSYEQYF
TRBJ2-1 | TRBV7-2 | TRBD2 | few | TGTGCCAGCAGGCACGCCGGGACTAGATACAATGAGCAGTTCTTC | CASRHAGTRYNEQFF
TRBJ2-7 | TRBV20-1 | - | few | TGCAGTGCTTGTAACAGGCGTGGTGTCTACGAGCAGTACTTC | CSACNRRGVYEQYF
TRBJ2-1 | TRBV24-1 | TRBD2 | many | TGTGCCACCAGTGATTCCAAAAAGCGGGAGAGTCTCAATGAGCAGTTCTTC | CATSDSKKRESLNEQFF
TRBJ2-7 | TRBV28 | - | - | TGTGCCAGCAGCCCCTCGGGTAGCGGATACGAGCAGTACTTC | CASSPSGSGYEQYF
TRBJ1-5 | TRBV28 | - | - | TGTGCCAGCACCCAGCCGGGAGGGGATGCAAGCAATCAGCCCCAGCATTTT | CASTQPGGDASNQPQHF
TRBJ2-7 | TRBV6-1 | TRBD1 | - | TGTGCCACGTGGTACAGGGGGGCCTACGAGCAGTACTTC | CATWYRGAYEQYF
TRBJ1-1 | TRBV6-2/TRBV6-3 | - | few | TGTGCCAGCAGTTATGAAGGGGCGTACACTGAAGCTTTCTTT | CASSYEGAYTEAFF
TRBJ2-3 | TRBV20-1 | TRBD1 | few | TGCAGTGCTGCAAAGGCCGGGCAGGGGGCTTCGGATACGCAGTATTTT | CSAAKAGQGASDTQYF
TRBJ2-1 | TRBV6-1 | - | - | TGTGCCAGCAGTCCCCCCGGGACCCATGCCTACAATGAGCAGTTCTTC | CASSPPGTHAYNEQFF
TRBJ2-3 | TRBV5-7 | TRBD1 | few | TGTGCCAGCAGCTCCCGGGACAGGGGCACAGATACGCAGTATTTT | CASSSRDRGTDTQYF
TRBJ2-3 | TRBV23-1 | - | - | TGCGCCAGCAGTCAATCCGTGGCAGATACGCAGTATTTT | CASSQSVADTQYF
TRBJ1-2 | TRBV5-6 | - | many | TGTGCCAGCAGCAGGGGATCGAACTATGGCTACACCTTC | CASSRGSNYGYTF
TRBJ2-7 | TRBV29-1 | TRBD1 | many | TGCAGCGCCGGGGGGGGGACAGGGGCGCACGAGCAGTACTTC | CSAGGGTGAHEQYF
TRBJ2-7 | TRBV4-2 | TRBD1 | many | TGTGCCAGCAGCCGAGGGGGACAGGGGCTCGAGCAGTACTTC | CASSRGGQGLEQYF